Each of the 5 T cell receptor beta chains below was sequenced from the same sample in a study of metastatic and nonmetastatic thyroid tumors (dated by TCRdb to about 2020). No treatment had been received by any patient before thyroid surgery. Libraries were made using PCR. For sequencing, an Illumina HiSeq 4000 was employed. TCRdb trimmed the raw reads at Q25, called clones with MiXCR and kept productive beta chains. The sample table records tens of thousands of clones; 36% of these occur just once. The leading ten clones occupy around 29% of the sample. Sequencing was performed on tumor tissue. These receptor sequences come from a female donor with papillary thyroid cancer or a benign thyroid nodule (not recorded which). Some clones in this sample may be carry-over from other donors' samples.

The rearrangement joins TRBV11-3 to TRBJ2-7, with a tentative D call TRBD2 (6 bases). CDR1 is SGHNT, CDR2 YENEEA, per germline. This CDR3 contains 15 residues. The V end was cut by 1 base, the J end by 0 bases, with 10 bases between. The CDR3 loop reads CASSLVLASSYEQYF. As DNA, the CDR3 is TGTGCCAGCAGCTTAGTTCTAGCGAGCTCCTACGAGCAGTACTTC.

This rearrangement joins TRBV20-1 to TRBJ2-1, with TRBD1 as a possible D gene (6 bases). The germline V gene has CDR1 DFQATT and CDR2 SNEGSKA (reference sequence). The CDR3 runs 11 residues. V was pared by 3 bases and J by 10 bases, with 10 bases between. In DNA, the CDR3 is TGCAGTGCTAGGTACAGGGACGAGCAGTTCTTC. Translating it yields CSARYRDEQFF.

J is TRBJ2-2 and V is TRBV6-2 or TRBV6-3, with TRBD2 matching 11 bases. The germline CDR1 and CDR2 sequences are MNHEY and SVGEGT. With 7 bases clipped from V and 6 bases from J, the junction kept 16 bases outside the gene matches. The CDR3 has 18 amino acids. The chain's CDR3 is CASTDGGTSGFRAGELFF. The DNA for the CDR3 is TGTGCCAGCACCGATGGCGGGACTAGCGGTTTCAGGGCCGGGGAGCTGTTTTTT.

This chain connects TRBV11-3 to TRBJ2-7; TRBD2 matches at 10 bases. The CDR3 runs to 15 residues. With 5 bases clipped from V and 6 bases from J, the junction kept 10 bases outside the gene matches. Germline-derived CDR1 and CDR2 are SGHNT and YENEEA. The CDR3: CASSPRIAGGGEQYF. The CDR3 nucleotides are TGTGCCAGCAGCCCTCGGATAGCGGGGGGCGGCGAGCAGTACTTC. The whole variable domain, filled in from reference TRBV11-3 and TRBJ2-7, reads EAGVVQSPRYKIIEKKQPVAFWCNPISGHNTLYWYLQNLGQGPELLIRYENEEAVDDSQLPKDRFSAERLKGVDSTLKIQPAELGDSAVYLCASSPRIAGGGEQYFGPGTRLTVT.

The J gene is TRBJ1-1, the V gene TRBV30; D is uncertain. CDR1 is GTSNPN, CDR2 SVGIG, per germline (reference sequence). This CDR3 region has 13 residues. Trimming left V 0 bases short and J 1 base short, with 6 bases between. The CDR3 coding sequence is TGTGCCTGGAGTGTACTGAGGAACACTGAAGCTTTCTTT. It encodes CAWSVLRNTEAFF. The full variable domain, its missing parts supplied by reference TRBV30 and TRBJ1-1, is SQTIHQWPATLVQPVGSPLSLECTVEGTSNPNLYWYRQAAGRGLQLLFYSVGIGQISSEVPQNLSASRPQDRQFILSSKKLLLSDSGFYLCAWSVLRNTEAFFGQGTRLTVV.